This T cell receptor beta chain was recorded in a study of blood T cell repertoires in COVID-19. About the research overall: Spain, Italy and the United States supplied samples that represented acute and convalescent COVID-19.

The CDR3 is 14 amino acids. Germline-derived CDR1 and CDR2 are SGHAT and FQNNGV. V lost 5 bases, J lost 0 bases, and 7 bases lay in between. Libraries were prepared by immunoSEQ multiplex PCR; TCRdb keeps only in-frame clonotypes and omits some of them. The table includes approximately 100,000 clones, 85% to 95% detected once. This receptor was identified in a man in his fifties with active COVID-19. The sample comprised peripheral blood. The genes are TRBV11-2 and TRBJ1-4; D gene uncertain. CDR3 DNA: TGTGCCAGCAGCACAGAGCCAACTAATGAAAAACTGTTTTTT. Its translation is CASSTEPTNEKLFF.